Included here is one TCR beta chain sequence, with context. The data were obtained in a study of Ad26.COV2.S vaccination and SARS-CoV-2 variants. This table comes from immunoSEQ multiplex PCR, and its TCRdb copy is limited to in-frame clones, with some not included. The sample comprises roughly 500,000 clones, around 88% of which are singletons, and about 13% rests with the top ten. V lost 5 bases, J lost 4 bases, and 8 bases stayed unmatched. The CDR3 runs 14 residues. The germline CDR1 and CDR2 sequences are MDHEN and SYDVKM. Treatment denoted: some 20 received Ad26.COV2.S at low or high dose, single or two shots; about 5 received placebo; per-sample allocation not given. At day 63 after the first vaccine or placebo injection, samples were drawn. An adult of 18-55 years in Boston served as donor.

Specimen: peripheral blood, collected in a trial of Ad26.COV2.S vaccine versus placebo. The chain joins TRBV28 to TRBJ2-7; 7 bases line up with TRBD1. The clonotype was recovered from a person aged 18 to 59 who received the Ad26.COV2.S COVID-19 vaccine or a placebo. This CDR3 reads CASSAPGQFYEQYF. The CDR3 DNA reads TGTGCCAGCAGTGCCCCGGGACAGTTTTACGAGCAGTACTTC.